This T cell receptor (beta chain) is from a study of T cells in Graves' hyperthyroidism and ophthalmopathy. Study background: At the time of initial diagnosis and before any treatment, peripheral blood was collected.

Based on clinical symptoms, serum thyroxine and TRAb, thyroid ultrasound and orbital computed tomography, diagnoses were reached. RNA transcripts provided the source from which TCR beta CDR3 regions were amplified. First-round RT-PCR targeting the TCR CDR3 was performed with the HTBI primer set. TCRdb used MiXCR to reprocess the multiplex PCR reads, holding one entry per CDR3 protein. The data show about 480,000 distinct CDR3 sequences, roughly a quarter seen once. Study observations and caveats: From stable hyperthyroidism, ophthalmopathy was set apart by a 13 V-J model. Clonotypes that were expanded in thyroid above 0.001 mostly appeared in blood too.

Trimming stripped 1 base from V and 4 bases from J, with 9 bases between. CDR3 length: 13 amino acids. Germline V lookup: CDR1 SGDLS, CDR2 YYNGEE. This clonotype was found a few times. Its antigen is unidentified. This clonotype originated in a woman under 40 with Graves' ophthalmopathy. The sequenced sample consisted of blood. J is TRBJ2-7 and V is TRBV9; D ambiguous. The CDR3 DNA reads TGTGCCAGCAGCGTAATCCCCGGGTACGAGCAGTACTTC. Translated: CASSVIPGYEQYF.